The 7 T cell receptor beta chains listed next were all sequenced from one sample in a study of blood T cell repertoires in COVID-19. Generated by immunoSEQ multiplex PCR, the TCRdb table keeps only in-frame clones and is missing some. The sample holds 310,000 or so clones, roughly nine tenths seen once. The sequencing input was peripheral blood. The receptors here all came from a young woman with COVID-19, enrolled during active disease.

The V call is TRBV6-5, the J call TRBJ2-1; TRBD2 matches at 11 bases. V shed 10 bases, J shed 14 bases, and the junction held 13 bases outside the gene matches. The CDR3 loop spans 13 amino acids. CDR1 and CDR2 from the germline V gene are MNHEY and SVGAGI. The CDR3 here is CATISGRAVGEFF. The CDR3 DNA is TGTGCCACGATTAGCGGGAGGGCCGTAGGGGAGTTCTTC.

The chain combines TRBV19 with TRBJ2-7, with 10 bases fitting TRBD2. CDR3 length equals 14 residues. Per germline, CDR1 LNHDA and CDR2 SQIVND (reference sequence). Unmatched junction bases numbered 6, after V lost 5 bases and J lost 5 bases. Here the CDR3 DNA reads TGTGCCAGTAGTTTAACTAGCGGGATTAACGAGCAGTACTTC. Translated, it gives CASSLTSGINEQYF.

The rearrangement links TRBV9 to TRBJ1-1, with a weak D call TRBD1 (6 bases). The V gene lost 4 bases and the J gene lost 6 bases, with 19 bases spanning the gap. The CDR3 runs to 15 residues. Germline values: CDR1 SGDLS, CDR2 YYNGEE. The CDR3 DNA reads as TGTGCCAGCAGCCCACAGTTACAGGGTAAGGCTGAAGCTTTCTTT. Translation gives CASSPQLQGKAEAFF.

The rearrangement joins TRBV14 to TRBJ2-1; D perhaps matches TRBD2 (7 bases). The germline CDR1 and CDR2 sequences are SGHDN and FVKESK. The CDR3 has 15 amino acids. Deletions cut 4 bases from V and 16 bases from J, with 26 bases between. The CDR3 DNA is TGTGCCAGCAGCCCCATAGCGGGCGCTGGGACAATGATATTCTTC. This sequence encodes CASSPIAGAGTMIFF.

The chain has TRBV6-5 and TRBJ2-7; 8 nucleotides match TRBD1. CDR1 and CDR2 from the germline V gene are MNHEY and SVGAGI. This CDR3 is 14 amino acids long. Trimming removed 2 bases from V and 2 bases from J; junction bases left unmatched: 2. The CDR3 nucleotides are TGTGCCAGCAGTTACACGGGACAGGCCTACGAGCAGTACTTC. Translation gives CASSYTGQAYEQYF.

This chain connects TRBV27 to TRBJ1-4; 8 nucleotides match TRBD1. Germline CDR1 is MNHEY and CDR2 is SMNVEV (reference sequence). CDR3 size: 15 residues. J was trimmed by 12 bases and V by 2 bases; bases with no gene match: 11. CDR3 sequence (DNA): TGTGCCAGCAGTTTACGTGCCAGGGGGCCGGTCCAACTGTTTTTT. It is translated as CASSLRARGPVQLFF.

The J gene is TRBJ2-1, the V gene TRBV27; 15 nucleotides align to TRBD2. The CDR3 covers 16 residues. With V trimmed by 8 bases and J by 9 bases, 11 bases remained unmatched. Germline values: CDR1 MNHEY, CDR2 SMNVEV (reference sequence). The chain's CDR3 is CASGLAGGPPAGEQFF. DNA of the CDR3: TGTGCCAGCGGACTAGCGGGAGGGCCTCCTGCGGGTGAGCAGTTCTTC.